The clone carrying this T cell receptor (beta chain) was counted between two and nine times. Its antigen remains unknown. This record comes from a study of cytomegalovirus exposure and HLA in healthy donors. About the research overall: The Caucasian-associated ancestry cluster contained 65% to 85% of the roughly 390 genotyped donors. General study results and limits: For TCR beta chains, V- and J-gene trimming was later linked to a missense DCLRE1C variant.

V shed 6 bases and J 10 bases; nucleotides not matched to a gene: 10. Germline V gene sequence: CDR1 MNHNS, CDR2 SASEGT. This CDR3 contains 15 residues. PCR used 60 Vbeta primers and 13 Jbeta primers. TCRdb's table, derived via immunoSEQ multiplex PCR, lists solely in-frame clones and lacks some. The sample lists about 150,000 clones; around three quarters were seen once. The receptor comes from a man aged 35-49 years in good health and CMV-seronegative. The chain combines TRBV6-1 with TRBJ1-6, with 9 bases identical to TRBD1. The sequencing sample was made of PBMCs. The DNA of the CDR3 is TGTGCCAGCAGCCGCGCTCTGGGACAGGGATCACCCCTCCACTTT. As protein: CASSRALGQGSPLHF.